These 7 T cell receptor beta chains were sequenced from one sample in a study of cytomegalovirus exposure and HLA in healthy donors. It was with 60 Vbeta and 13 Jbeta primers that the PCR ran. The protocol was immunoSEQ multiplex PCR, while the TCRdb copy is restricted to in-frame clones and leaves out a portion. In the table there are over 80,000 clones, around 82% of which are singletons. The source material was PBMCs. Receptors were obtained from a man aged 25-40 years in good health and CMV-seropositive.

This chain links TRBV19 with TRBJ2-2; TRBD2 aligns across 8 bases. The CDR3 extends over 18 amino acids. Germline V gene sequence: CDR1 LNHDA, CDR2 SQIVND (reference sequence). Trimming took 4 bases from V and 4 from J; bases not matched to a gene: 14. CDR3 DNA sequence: TGTGCCAGTAGTACCCTTTCCTCGGGGGGGCGCGGCACCGGGGAGCTGTTTTTT. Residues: CASSTLSSGGRGTGELFF.

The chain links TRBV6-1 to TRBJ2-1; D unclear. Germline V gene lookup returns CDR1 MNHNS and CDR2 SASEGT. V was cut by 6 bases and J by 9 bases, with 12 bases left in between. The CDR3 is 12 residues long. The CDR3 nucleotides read TGTGCCAGCAGCCCCTACAGCAGTGAGCAGTTCTTC. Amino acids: CASSPYSSEQFF.

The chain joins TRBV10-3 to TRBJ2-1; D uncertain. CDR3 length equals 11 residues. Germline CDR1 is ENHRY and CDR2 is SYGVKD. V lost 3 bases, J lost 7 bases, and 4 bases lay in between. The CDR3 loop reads CAISDLNEQFF. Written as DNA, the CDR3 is TGTGCCATCAGTGATCTTAATGAGCAGTTCTTC.

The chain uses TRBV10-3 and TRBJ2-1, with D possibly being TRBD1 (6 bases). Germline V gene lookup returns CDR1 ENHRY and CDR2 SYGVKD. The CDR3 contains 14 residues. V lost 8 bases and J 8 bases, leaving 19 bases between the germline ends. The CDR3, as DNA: TGTGCCATCCGGGCGGAACGATCAGGGGATGAGCAGTTCTTC. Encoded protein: CAIRAERSGDEQFF.

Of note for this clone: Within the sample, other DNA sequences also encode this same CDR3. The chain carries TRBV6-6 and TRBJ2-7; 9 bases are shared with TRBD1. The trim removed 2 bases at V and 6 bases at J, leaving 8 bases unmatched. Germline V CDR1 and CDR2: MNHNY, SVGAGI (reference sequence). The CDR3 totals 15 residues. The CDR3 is CASSYQGTGNGEQYF. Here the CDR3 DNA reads TGTGCCAGCAGTTACCAGGGGACAGGGAACGGCGAGCAGTACTTC.

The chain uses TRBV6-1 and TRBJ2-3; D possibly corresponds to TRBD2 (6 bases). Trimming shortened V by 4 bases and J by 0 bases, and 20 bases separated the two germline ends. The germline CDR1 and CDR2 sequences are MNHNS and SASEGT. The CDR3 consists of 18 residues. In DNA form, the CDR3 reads TGTGCCAGCAGTGCGCTATCGAATAGCGGAACTAGCACAGATACGCAGTATTTT. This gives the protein CASSALSNSGTSTDTQYF.

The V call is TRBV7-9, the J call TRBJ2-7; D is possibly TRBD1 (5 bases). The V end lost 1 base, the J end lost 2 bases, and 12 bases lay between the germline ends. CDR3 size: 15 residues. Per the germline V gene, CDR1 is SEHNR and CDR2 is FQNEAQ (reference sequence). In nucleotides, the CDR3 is TGTGCCAGCAGCTTAGGATCGCAGGGCCCCTACGAGCAGTACTTC. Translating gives CASSLGSQGPYEQYF.